Below, 7 T cell receptor beta chains from the same sample are listed, as sequenced in a study of cytomegalovirus exposure and HLA in healthy donors. Amplification used 60 Vbeta primers and 13 Jbeta primers. TCRdb's table, derived via immunoSEQ multiplex PCR, lists solely in-frame clones and lacks some. In the table there are under 95,000 clones, about 8% of which are singletons. The sample was PBMCs. The receptors were gathered from a middle-aged man in good health and CMV-seronegative.

Written as DNA, the CDR3 is TGTGCCGCCGGGGTTATGAACACTGAAGCTTTCTTT. This gives the protein CAAGVMNTEAFF. The V gene is TRBV10-3, the J gene TRBJ1-1, with D unresolved. The CDR3 contains 12 residues. CDR1 ENHRY and CDR2 SYGVKD come from the germline V gene. Trimming took 11 bases from V and 0 from J, leaving 10 bases between them.

The chain links TRBV10-1 to TRBJ1-5; 8 positions agree with TRBD1. The V gene end was trimmed by 0 bases and the J gene end by 5 bases; junction bases not matched to a gene: 0. Germline V lookup: CDR1 WNHNN, CDR2 SYGVQD (reference sequence). CDR3 length equals 14 residues. The CDR3 region is CASSESTGDQPQHF. CDR3 in DNA: TGCGCCAGCAGTGAGTCGACAGGGGATCAGCCCCAGCATTTT.

The chain couples TRBV27 to TRBJ2-7; weak D call: TRBD2 (6 bases). Germline lookup yields CDR1 MNHEY and CDR2 SMNVEV (reference sequence). Trimming removed 3 bases from V and 4 bases from J, with 13 bases in between. The CDR3 runs 14 residues. CDR3 loop: CASSFGGVGYEQYF. DNA for the CDR3: TGTGCCAGCAGTTTCGGGGGAGTGGGGTACGAGCAGTACTTC.

The table lists this clone with a few counts. This chain joins TRBV11-2 and TRBJ2-2, with 15 bases aligning to TRBD2. The germline V gene encodes CDR1 SGHAT and CDR2 FQNNGV. The V gene end was trimmed by 4 bases and the J gene end by 5 bases; junction bases not matched to a gene: 5. There are 17 residues in the CDR3. This CDR3 is CASSWTSGRVYTGELFF. CDR3 sequence (DNA): TGTGCCAGCAGCTGGACTAGCGGGAGGGTTTATACCGGGGAGCTGTTTTTT.

This clone was seen more than once but under ten times. V and J are TRBV5-1 and TRBJ2-1; D possibly corresponds to TRBD2 (7 bases). Trimming took 7 bases from V and 4 from J, leaving 18 bases between them. This CDR3 has 15 residues. The germline CDR1 and CDR2 sequences are SGHRS and YFSETQ. The CDR3 loop is CASGGAGVGYNEQFF. The CDR3 DNA reads TGCGCCAGCGGGGGGGCCGGGGTAGGGTACAATGAGCAGTTCTTC.

Only a few counts were recorded for this clone. The chain is built from TRBV5-5 and TRBJ1-5; tentative D call: TRBD1 (6 bases). The CDR3 sequence is 15 residues long. Per germline, CDR1 SGHKS and CDR2 YYEKEE (reference sequence). Trimming removed 2 bases at V and 1 base at J, with 10 bases between. Here the CDR3 DNA reads TGTGCCAGCAGCTTAACAGGGTTGAGCAATCAGCCCCAGCATTTT. Its translation: CASSLTGLSNQPQHF.

V and J are TRBV29-1 and TRBJ2-1, with 7 bases identical to TRBD2. The germline CDR1 and CDR2 sequences are SQVTM and ANQGSEA. The V segment lost 1 base and the J segment 1 base; nucleotides outside the gene matches: 4. The CDR3 sequence is 15 residues long. The CDR3 coding sequence is TGCAGCGTTGAAGCAACCGGGGGGTCCTACAATGAGCAGTTCTTC. Protein product: CSVEATGGSYNEQFF.